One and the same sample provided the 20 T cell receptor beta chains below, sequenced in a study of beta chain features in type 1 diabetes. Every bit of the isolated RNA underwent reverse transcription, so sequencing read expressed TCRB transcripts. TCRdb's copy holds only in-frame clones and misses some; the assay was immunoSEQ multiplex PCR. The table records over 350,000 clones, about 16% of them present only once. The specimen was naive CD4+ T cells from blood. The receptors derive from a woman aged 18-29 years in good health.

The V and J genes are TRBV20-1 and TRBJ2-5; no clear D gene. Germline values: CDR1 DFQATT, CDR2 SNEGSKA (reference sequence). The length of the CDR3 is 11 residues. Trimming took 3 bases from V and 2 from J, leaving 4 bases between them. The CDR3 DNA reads TGCAGTGCTAGCGGGCAAGAGACCCAGTACTTC. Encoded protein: CSASGQETQYF.

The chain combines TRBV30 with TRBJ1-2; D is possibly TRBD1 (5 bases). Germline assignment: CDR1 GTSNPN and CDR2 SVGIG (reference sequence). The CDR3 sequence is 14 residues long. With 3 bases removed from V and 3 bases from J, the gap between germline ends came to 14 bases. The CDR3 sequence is CAWRDSGLYYGYTF. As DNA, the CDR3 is TGTGCCTGGAGGGACTCGGGACTGTACTATGGCTACACCTTC.

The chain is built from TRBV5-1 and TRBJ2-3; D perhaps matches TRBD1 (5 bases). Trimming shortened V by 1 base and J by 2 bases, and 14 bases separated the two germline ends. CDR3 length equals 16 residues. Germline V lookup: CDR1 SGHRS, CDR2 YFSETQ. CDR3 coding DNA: TGCGCCAGCAGCTTGTATCGACAGAGAAACACAGATACGCAGTATTTT. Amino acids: CASSLYRQRNTDTQYF.

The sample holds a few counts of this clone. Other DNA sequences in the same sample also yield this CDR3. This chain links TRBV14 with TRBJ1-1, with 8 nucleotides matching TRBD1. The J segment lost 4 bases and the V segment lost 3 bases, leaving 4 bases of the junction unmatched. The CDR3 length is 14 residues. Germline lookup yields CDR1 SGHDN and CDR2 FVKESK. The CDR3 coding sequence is TGTGCCAGCAGCCAGGTACAGGGGGGCACTGAAGCTTTCTTT. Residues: CASSQVQGGTEAFF. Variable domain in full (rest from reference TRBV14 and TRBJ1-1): EAGVTQFPSHSVIEKGQTVTLRCDPISGHDNLYWYRRVMGKEIKFLLHFVKESKQDESGMPNNRFLAERTGGTYSTLKVQPAELEDSGVYFCASSQVQGGTEAFFGQGTRLTVV.

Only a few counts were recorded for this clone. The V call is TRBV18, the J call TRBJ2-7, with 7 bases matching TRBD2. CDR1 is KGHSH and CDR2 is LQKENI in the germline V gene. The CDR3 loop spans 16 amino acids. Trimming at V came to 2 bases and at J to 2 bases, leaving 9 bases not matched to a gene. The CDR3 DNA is TGTGCCAGCTCACCAGCCGAAGCTAGCGGACCCTACGAGCAGTACTTC. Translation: CASSPAEASGPYEQYF.

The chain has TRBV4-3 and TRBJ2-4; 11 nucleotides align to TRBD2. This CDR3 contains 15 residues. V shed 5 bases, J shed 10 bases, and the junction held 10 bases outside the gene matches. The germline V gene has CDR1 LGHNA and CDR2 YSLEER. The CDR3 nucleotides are TGCGCCAGCAGCTTAGATCTAGCGGGAGGAGGAATTCAGTACTTC. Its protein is CASSLDLAGGGIQYF.

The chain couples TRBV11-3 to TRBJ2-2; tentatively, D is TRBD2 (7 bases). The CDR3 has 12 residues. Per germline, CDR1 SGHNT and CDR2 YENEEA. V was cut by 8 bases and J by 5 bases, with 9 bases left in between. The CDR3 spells CASRGATGELFF. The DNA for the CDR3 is TGTGCCAGCCGGGGGGCGACCGGGGAGCTGTTTTTT. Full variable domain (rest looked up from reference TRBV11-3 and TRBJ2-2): EAGVVQSPRYKIIEKKQPVAFWCNPISGHNTLYWYLQNLGQGPELLIRYENEEAVDDSQLPKDRFSAERLKGVDSTLKIQPAELGDSAVYLCASRGATGELFFGEGSRLTVL.

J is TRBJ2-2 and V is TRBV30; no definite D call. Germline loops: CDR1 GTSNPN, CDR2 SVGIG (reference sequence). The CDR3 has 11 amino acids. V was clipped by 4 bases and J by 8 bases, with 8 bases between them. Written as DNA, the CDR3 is TGTGCCTGGACCCCCGTGGGGGAGCTGTTTTTT. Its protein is CAWTPVGELFF.

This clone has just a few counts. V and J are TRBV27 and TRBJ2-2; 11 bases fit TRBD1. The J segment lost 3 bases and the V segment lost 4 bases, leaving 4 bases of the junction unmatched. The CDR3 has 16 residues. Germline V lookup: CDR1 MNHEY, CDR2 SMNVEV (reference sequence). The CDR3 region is CASSSRTGGHTGELFF. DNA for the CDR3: TGTGCCAGCAGTTCCCGGACAGGGGGCCACACCGGGGAGCTGTTTTTT.

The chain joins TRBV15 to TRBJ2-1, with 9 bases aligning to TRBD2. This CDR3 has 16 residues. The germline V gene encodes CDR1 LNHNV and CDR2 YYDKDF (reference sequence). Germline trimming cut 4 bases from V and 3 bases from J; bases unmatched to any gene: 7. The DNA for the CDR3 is TGTGCCACCAGCAACAGACTAGCGGTTGGCTACAATGAGCAGTTCTTC. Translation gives CATSNRLAVGYNEQFF.

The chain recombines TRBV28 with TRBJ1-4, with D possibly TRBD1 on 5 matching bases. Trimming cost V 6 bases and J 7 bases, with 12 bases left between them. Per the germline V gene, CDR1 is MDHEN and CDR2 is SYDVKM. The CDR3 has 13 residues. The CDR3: CASSSGHAEKLFF. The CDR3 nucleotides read TGTGCCAGCAGCTCCGGACACGCTGAAAAACTGTTTTTT.

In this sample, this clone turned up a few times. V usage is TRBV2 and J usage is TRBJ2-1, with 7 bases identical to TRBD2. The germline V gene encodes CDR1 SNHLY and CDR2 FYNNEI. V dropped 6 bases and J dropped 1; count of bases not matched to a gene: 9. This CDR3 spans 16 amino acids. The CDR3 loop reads CASRKRTSLSYNEQFF. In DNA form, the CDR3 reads TGTGCCAGCAGGAAGAGGACTAGTCTATCCTACAATGAGCAGTTCTTC.

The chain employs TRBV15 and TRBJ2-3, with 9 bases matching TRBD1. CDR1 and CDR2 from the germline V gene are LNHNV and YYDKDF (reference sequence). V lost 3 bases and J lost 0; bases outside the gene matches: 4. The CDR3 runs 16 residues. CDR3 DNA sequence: TGTGCCACCAGCAGGGGACAGGGCACTAGCACAGATACGCAGTATTTT. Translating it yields CATSRGQGTSTDTQYF. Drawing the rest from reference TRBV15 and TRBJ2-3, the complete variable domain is DAMVIQNPRYQVTQFGKPVTLSCSQTLNHNVMYWYQQKSSQAPKLLFHYYDKDFNNEADTPDNFQSRRPNTSFCFLDIRSPGLGDTAMYLCATSRGQGTSTDTQYFGPGTRLTVL.

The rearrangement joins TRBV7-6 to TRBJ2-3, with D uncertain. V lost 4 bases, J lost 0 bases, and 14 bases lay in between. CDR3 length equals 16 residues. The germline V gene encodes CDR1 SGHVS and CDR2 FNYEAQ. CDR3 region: CASSSAVAISTDTQYF. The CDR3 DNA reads TGTGCCAGCAGCTCGGCGGTCGCTATTAGCACAGATACGCAGTATTTT.

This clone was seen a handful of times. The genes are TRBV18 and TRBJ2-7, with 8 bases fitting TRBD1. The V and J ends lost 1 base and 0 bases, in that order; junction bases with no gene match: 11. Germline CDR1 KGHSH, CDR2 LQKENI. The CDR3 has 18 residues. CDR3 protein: CASSPRLLVQGASYEQYF. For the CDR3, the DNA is TGTGCCAGCTCACCACGTCTTCTTGTGCAGGGGGCCTCCTACGAGCAGTACTTC.

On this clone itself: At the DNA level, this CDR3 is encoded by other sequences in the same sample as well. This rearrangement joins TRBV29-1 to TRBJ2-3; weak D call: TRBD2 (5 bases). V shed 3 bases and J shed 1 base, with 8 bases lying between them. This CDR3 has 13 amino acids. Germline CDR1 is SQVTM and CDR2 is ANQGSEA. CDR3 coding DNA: TGCAGCGTTGAGGTTAGCGGCACAGATACGCAGTATTTT. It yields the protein CSVEVSGTDTQYF.

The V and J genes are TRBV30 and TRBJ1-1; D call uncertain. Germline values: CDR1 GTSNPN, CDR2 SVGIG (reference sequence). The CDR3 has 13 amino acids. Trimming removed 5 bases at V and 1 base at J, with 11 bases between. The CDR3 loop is CAWELSGNTEAFF. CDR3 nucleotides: TGTGCCTGGGAGCTTTCCGGGAACACTGAAGCTTTCTTT.

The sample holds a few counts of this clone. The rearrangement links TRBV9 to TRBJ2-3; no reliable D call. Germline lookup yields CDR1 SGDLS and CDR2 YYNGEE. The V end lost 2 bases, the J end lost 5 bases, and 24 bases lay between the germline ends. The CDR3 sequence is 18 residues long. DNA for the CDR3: TGTGCCAGCAGCGTTTGGCTGGGCCGGCCGATGGCCGGAGATACGCAGTATTTT. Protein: CASSVWLGRPMAGDTQYF.

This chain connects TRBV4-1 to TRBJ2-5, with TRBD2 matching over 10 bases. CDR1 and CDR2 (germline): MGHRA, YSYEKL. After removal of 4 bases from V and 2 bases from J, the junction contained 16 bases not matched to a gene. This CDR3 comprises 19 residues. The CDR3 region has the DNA TGCGCCAGCAGCCTTCGAGGGGGAACTAGCGGGAACGTACAAGAGACCCAGTACTTC. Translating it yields CASSLRGGTSGNVQETQYF.

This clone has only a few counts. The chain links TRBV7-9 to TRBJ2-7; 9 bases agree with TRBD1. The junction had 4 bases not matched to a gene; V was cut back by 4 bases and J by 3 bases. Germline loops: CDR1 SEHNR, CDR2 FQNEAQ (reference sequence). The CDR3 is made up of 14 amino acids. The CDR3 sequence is CASSSWTGVYEQYF. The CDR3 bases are TGTGCCAGCAGCTCATGGACAGGGGTCTACGAGCAGTACTTC.